The text below deals with one T cell receptor (beta chain). Its matching antigen is unknown. This specimen comes from a study of cytomegalovirus exposure and HLA in healthy donors. Study summary: From HLA-typed donors, an early data release held tens of millions of unique TCRs. Broader study findings: Among CMV-associated TCR beta chains, most appeared HLA-restricted in a later analysis.

PCR primers comprised 60 Vbeta and 13 Jbeta primers. The repertoire was sequenced with immunoSEQ multiplex PCR; TCRdb's copy has only in-frame clones and lacks some. The data show 55,000 to 75,000 clones, approximately 81% seen once. The CDR3 consists of 17 residues. The V end was cut by 4 bases, the J end by 1 base, with 18 bases between. Germline assignment: CDR1 LGHNA and CDR2 YNFKEQ. This receptor was taken from a woman aged 25 to 45 in good health and CMV-seropositive. Sequencing was done on a sample of PBMCs. This rearrangement joins TRBV4-2 to TRBJ2-3; D may be TRBD2 (6 bases). For the CDR3, the DNA is TGTGCCAGCAGCCCCCAACTAGCACAAGGGGGCACAGATACGCAGTATTTT. As protein: CASSPQLAQGGTDTQYF.